The clone carrying this T cell receptor beta chain was seen repeatedly, ten times or more. Its specificity is not known. The making of cDNA relied on 5'RACE with 10-nucleotide random UMIs. TCRdb recomputed calls from the 5' RACE reads with MiXCR, one row per CDR3 protein. The sample lists around 37,000 distinct CDR3 sequences, 3.2% occurring once. Noted time point: longitudinal time-point 1 (baseline). Source material was 2 million unsorted PBMCs, stored at -80 °C in RNAlater. The CDR3 is 13 residues long. Germline V lookup: CDR1 SQVTM, CDR2 ANQGSEA. The data originate from a study of neurological immune-mediated disorders. Study-level findings and limits: HTLV-1-associated myelopathy showed the most TCR clonal expansion; multiple sclerosis the least, below healthy controls. The study phylogenetically grouped the repertoires of 18 of 34 multiple sclerosis patients into one related-CDR3 cluster, a possible signature.

The chain recombines TRBV29-1 with TRBJ1-2; D possibly corresponds to TRBD1 (5 bases). This clonotype originated in a woman aged 55 to 70 with multiple sclerosis. The sequenced material came from PBMCs. The CDR3 loop is CSFEGPYSYGYTF. In DNA, the CDR3 is TGCAGTTTCGAGGGGCCCTATAGCTATGGCTACACCTTC.